This T cell receptor (beta chain) was sequenced for a study of CD8 T cells in ankylosing spondylitis (dated by TCRdb to about 2017). Background on the whole study: The study set out to find disease-linked TCR variants by profiling T cell receptor beta repertoires in ankylosing spondylitis patients and healthy donors. Samples of peripheral blood were taken, and for ankylosing spondylitis patients, synovial fluid was collected as well. In total, the full study cohort was made up of some 110 healthy donors and 25 to 30 ankylosing spondylitis patients.

These reads were obtained on an Illumina HiSeq 2500. Quantitative 5'-RACE with molecular barcodes was used to prepare TCR beta libraries. Regarding the original processing steps: Disease-linked TCR variants were identified with a new computational method built on a probabilistic model of VDJ rearrangement. The public reads were quality trimmed at Q25 with fastp and then assembled into clones with MiXCR by TCRdb, keeping productive beta chains. A single entry per CDR3 protein holds the most common genes and DNA from its merged rows. V and J calls and clone size were set by TCRdb, not the authors. The sample contains hundreds of thousands of distinct CDR3 sequences, 10% to 15% of them found a single time. Just over 0.5% of the sample comes from the top ten. According to the germline V gene (reference sequence), CDR1 reads MNHEY and CDR2 reads SMNVEV. From the cysteine up to the phenylalanine, the CDR3 has a length of 18 residues. Of the read, only the CDR3 DNA is kept; its 54 bases are in frame from base 1. V is pruned by 7 bases and J by 0 bases, leaving 14 bases of the junction without a gene match.

This clonotype was counted between two and nine times. The specificity of this receptor is unknown. No qualities accompany the bases; no much larger clone lies one base away. General findings and caveats noted by the study authors: Some TCR beta motif variants had previously been reported in synovial fluid and blood of reactive arthritis patients, which suggested common disease-initiation mechanisms. A TCR beta motif of fewer than 10 highly homologous amino acid variants appeared characteristic of blood from ankylosing spondylitis patients. The disease-linked clones were reported to be significantly enriched in matched synovial fluid samples from ankylosing spondylitis patients. A CD8+ phenotype was shown by the disease-linked clones, which were found at relatively low frequencies in peripheral blood.

The TCR sequence derives from a male donor with ankylosing spondylitis. Sequenced: blood, either unsorted or a sorted T cell fraction (not recorded which). The chain is assembled from TRBV27 and TRBJ2-3, with 9 bases in between that match TRBD2. The CDR3 in this case is CASIEVAGDIWSTDTQYF. The sequenced DNA is TGTGCCAGCATCGAAGTAGCGGGGGATATTTGGAGCACAGATACGCAGTATTTT.